The present T cell receptor beta chain was sequenced within a study of persistence of HIV-infected CD4 T cells. The immunoSEQ assay was version 4, run in survey mode. Sequencing was performed with immunoSEQ multiplex PCR; in TCRdb, only in-frame clones are kept and a portion is missing. The sample holds some 39,000 clones, around 86% seen once. General study findings and limits: CMV- and Gag-responding cells had lower TCRbeta richness than CD3/CD28-responding cells.

The stimulus was an HIV-1 Gag 15-mer peptide pool, 0.85 to 1 ug/peptide/mL. Memory cells lacking CD40L and CD69 with high CD45RO were sorted. Only one count was recorded for this clone. Antigen specificity is unknown. The CDR3 totals 15 residues. The germline gives CDR1 WNHNN, CDR2 SYGVQD (reference sequence). Trimming took 6 bases from V and 7 from J; bases not matched to a gene: 10. The receptor's source is an adult with HIV. The donor label of this sample is uncertain. The specimen was cultured CD4+ T cells from PBMCs, collected from a patient who received antiretroviral therapy. The chain links TRBV10-1 to TRBJ2-2; 8 bases fit TRBD1. The CDR3 DNA reads TGCGCCAGCAGCGCCGACAGGGGCGTAGGCGGGGAGCTGTTTTTT. This sequence encodes CASSADRGVGGELFF.